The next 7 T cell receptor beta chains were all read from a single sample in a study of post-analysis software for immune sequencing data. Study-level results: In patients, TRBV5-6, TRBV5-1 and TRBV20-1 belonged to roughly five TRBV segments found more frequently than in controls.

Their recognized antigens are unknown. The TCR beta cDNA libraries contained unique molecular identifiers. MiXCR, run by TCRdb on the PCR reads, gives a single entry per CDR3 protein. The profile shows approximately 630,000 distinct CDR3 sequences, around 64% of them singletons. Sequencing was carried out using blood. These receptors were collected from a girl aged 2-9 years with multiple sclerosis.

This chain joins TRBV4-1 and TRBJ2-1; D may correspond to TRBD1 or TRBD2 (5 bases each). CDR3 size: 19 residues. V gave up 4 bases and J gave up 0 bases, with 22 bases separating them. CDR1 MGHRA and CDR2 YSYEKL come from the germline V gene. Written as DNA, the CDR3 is TGCGCCAGCAGCCTCGGGACCCTTAGACACCAGAGCTCCTACAATGAGCAGTTCTTC. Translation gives CASSLGTLRHQSSYNEQFF.

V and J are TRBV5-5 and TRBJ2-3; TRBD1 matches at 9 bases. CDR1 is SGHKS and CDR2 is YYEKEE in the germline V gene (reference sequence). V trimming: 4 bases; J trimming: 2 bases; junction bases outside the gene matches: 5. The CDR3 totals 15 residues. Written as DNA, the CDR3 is TGTGCCAGCAGCCGCCGGACAGGGGACACAGATACGCAGTATTTT. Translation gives CASSRRTGDTDTQYF.

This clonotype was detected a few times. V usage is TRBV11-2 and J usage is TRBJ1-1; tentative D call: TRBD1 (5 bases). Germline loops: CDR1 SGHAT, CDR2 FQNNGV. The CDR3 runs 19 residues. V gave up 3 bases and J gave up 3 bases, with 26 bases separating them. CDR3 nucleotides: TGTGCCAGCAGCTTTAGGGTAGCGAGAGGAGGGGCTCCACACACTGAAGCTTTCTTT. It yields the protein CASSFRVARGGAPHTEAFF.

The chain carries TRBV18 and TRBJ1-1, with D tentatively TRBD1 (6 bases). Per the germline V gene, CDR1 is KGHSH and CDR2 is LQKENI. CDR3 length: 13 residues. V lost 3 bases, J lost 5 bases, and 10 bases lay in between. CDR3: CASSPTGSTEAFF. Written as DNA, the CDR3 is TGTGCCAGCTCACCTACAGGGTCTACTGAAGCTTTCTTT.

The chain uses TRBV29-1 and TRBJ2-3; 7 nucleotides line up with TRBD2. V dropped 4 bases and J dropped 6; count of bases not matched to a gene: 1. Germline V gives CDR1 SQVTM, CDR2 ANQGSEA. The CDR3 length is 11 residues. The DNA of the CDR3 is TGCAGCGTTGGGGAGGGGGATACGCAGTATTTT. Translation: CSVGEGDTQYF.

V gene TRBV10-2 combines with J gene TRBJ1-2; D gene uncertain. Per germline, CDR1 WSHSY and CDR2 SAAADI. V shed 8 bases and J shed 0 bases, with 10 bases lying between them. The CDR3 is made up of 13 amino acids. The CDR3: CASSRASNYGYTF. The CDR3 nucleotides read TGCGCCAGCTCTCGGGCCTCTAACTATGGCTACACCTTC.

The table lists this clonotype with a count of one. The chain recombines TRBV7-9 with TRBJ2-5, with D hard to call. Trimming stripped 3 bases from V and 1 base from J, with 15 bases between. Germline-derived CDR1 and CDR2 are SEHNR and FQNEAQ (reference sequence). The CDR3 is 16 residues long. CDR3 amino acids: CASSFPAQSFQETQYF. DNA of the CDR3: TGTGCCAGCAGCTTCCCGGCGCAGAGTTTCCAAGAGACCCAGTACTTC.